Shown below are 19 T cell receptor beta chains from a single sample sequenced in a study of cytomegalovirus exposure and HLA in healthy donors. This PCR relied on a set of 60 Vbeta primers and 13 Jbeta primers. This table comes from immunoSEQ multiplex PCR, and its TCRdb copy is limited to in-frame clones, with some not included. The table shows around 130,000 clones, with 75% to 85% occurring only once. Sequencing input: PBMCs. All receptors come from a woman in her thirties or forties in good health and CMV-seronegative.

The genes are TRBV7-8 and TRBJ1-6, with D possibly being TRBD1 (5 bases). Between the trimmed V and J ends, which lost 5 bases and 7 bases, there was a span of 15 bases. Germline CDR1 and CDR2: SGHVS and FQNEAQ. The CDR3 spans 15 residues. DNA for the CDR3: TGTGCCAGCAGCCCGTCAAGGACACTGAATTCACCCCTCCACTTT. Its translation: CASSPSRTLNSPLHF.

This clone came up a few times. This chain uses TRBV19 with TRBJ1-3; weak D call: TRBD1 (6 bases). CDR1 LNHDA and CDR2 SQIVND come from the germline V gene (reference sequence). V was pared by 3 bases and J by 0 bases, with 21 bases between. CDR3 length equals 19 residues. CDR3 in amino acids: CASSISSGGGLLSGNTIYF. The CDR3 bases are TGTGCCAGTAGTATTTCGTCGGGGGGGGGCCTCCTCTCTGGAAACACCATATATTTT.

This chain links TRBV13 with TRBJ1-1; 8 bases map to TRBD1. Germline lookup yields CDR1 PRHDT and CDR2 FYEKMQ (reference sequence). The CDR3 extends over 12 amino acids. V shed 0 bases and J 11 bases; nucleotides not matched to a gene: 2. The CDR3 DNA reads TGTGCCAGCAGCTTAGGTCAGGGGGCGGCTTTCTTT. This codes for CASSLGQGAAFF.

CDR3 region: CASGTARDQPQHF. The CDR3, as DNA: TGTGCCAGCGGGACAGCGAGGGATCAGCCCCAGCATTTT. The chain combines TRBV6-1 with TRBJ1-5, with TRBD1 identical over 7 bases. CDR1 MNHNS and CDR2 SASEGT come from the germline V gene. V shed 8 bases and J 5 bases; nucleotides not matched to a gene: 6. The CDR3 is made up of 13 amino acids.

This sequence joins TRBV7-6 and TRBJ2-2; D is undetermined. The CDR3 totals 12 residues. Germline V CDR1 and CDR2: SGHVS, FNYEAQ. V was pared by 4 bases and J by 7 bases, with 7 bases between. In DNA, the CDR3 is TGTGCCAGCAGCTATCCTAGCGGGGAGCTGTTTTTT. This codes for CASSYPSGELFF.

V usage is TRBV14 and J usage is TRBJ2-7; TRBD1 agrees at 8 bases. V dropped 3 bases and J dropped 8; count of bases not matched to a gene: 9. Germline CDR1 reads SGHDN; CDR2 reads FVKESK. This CDR3 is built from 14 residues. CDR3 amino acids: CASSHTGGALQQYF. The DNA for the CDR3 is TGTGCCAGCAGCCATACAGGGGGAGCTCTCCAGCAGTACTTC.

The V gene is TRBV27, the J gene TRBJ1-5, with TRBD1 identical over 9 bases. The CDR3 covers 19 residues. Trimming removed 1 base from V and 6 bases from J; junction bases left unmatched: 16. Germline V gene lookup returns CDR1 MNHEY and CDR2 SMNVEV (reference sequence). As DNA, the CDR3 is TGTGCCAGCAGTTTATATTGTAAGGAAACAGGGGGCCGTGGTCAGCCCCAGCATTTT. Its translation: CASSLYCKETGGRGQPQHF.

The chain uses TRBV4-1 and TRBJ1-6; a possible D gene is TRBD1 (5 bases). Germline V lookup: CDR1 MGHRA, CDR2 YSYEKL. The CDR3 is 14 residues long. Between the trimmed V and J ends, which lost 0 bases and 6 bases, there was a span of 6 bases. The chain's CDR3 is CASSQEQVNSPLHF. In DNA, the CDR3 is TGCGCCAGCAGCCAAGAACAGGTTAATTCACCCCTCCACTTT.

This clone was found a few times. V and J are TRBV18 and TRBJ1-1, with D unresolved. The V end was cut by 3 bases, the J end by 3 bases, with 5 bases between. The CDR3 is 12 amino acids. Germline CDR1 is KGHSH and CDR2 is LQKENI. The CDR3 sequence: CASSPADTEAFF. Here the CDR3 DNA reads TGTGCCAGCTCACCGGCTGACACTGAAGCTTTCTTT.

The chain recombines TRBV10-3 with TRBJ1-5; the D gene is possibly TRBD1 (6 bases). V was trimmed by 11 bases and J by 5 bases, leaving 16 bases between them. The V gene's germline CDR1 is ENHRY and CDR2 SYGVKD. This CDR3 has 13 residues. The CDR3 loop is CAHRGASDQPQHF. Here the CDR3 DNA reads TGTGCCCATCGGGGGGCATCGGATCAGCCCCAGCATTTT.

The chain links TRBV29-1 to TRBJ2-5; TRBD1 agrees at 10 bases. This CDR3 has 14 amino acids. Unmatched junction bases numbered 11, after V lost 6 bases and J lost 7 bases. Germline lookup yields CDR1 SQVTM and CDR2 ANQGSEA. The CDR3 protein is CSVPDRGRKVTQYF. Here the CDR3 DNA reads TGCAGCGTACCCGACAGGGGGCGAAAGGTGACCCAGTACTTC.

The chain joins TRBV28 to TRBJ2-7; TRBD1 matches at 8 bases. The CDR3 covers 15 residues. V lost 4 bases, J lost 9 bases, and 14 bases stayed unmatched. The germline CDR1 and CDR2 sequences are MDHEN and SYDVKM. CDR3 sequence: CASSSSGTGLQGQYF. The CDR3 DNA is TGTGCCAGCAGTTCCTCCGGGACAGGCCTTCAAGGGCAGTACTTC.

V and J are TRBV13 and TRBJ2-3, with 7 nucleotides matching TRBD1. The V gene's germline CDR1 is PRHDT and CDR2 FYEKMQ (reference sequence). The CDR3 extends over 16 amino acids. V dropped 6 bases and J dropped 1; count of bases not matched to a gene: 10. As DNA, the CDR3 is TGTGCCAGCAGTACTACAGGGGAACGGGGCACAGATACGCAGTATTTT. It codes for CASSTTGERGTDTQYF.

Comment on this clone: At one boundary the junction diverges from the germline segment, which might be a read error. The chain combines TRBV6-5 with TRBJ1-2; D is possibly TRBD1 (5 bases). The CDR3 sequence is 10 residues long. The germline CDR1 and CDR2 sequences are MNHEY and SVGAGI. CDR3 in DNA: TGTGCCAGCAGTTACTGGGGCTACCCCTTC. Encoded protein: CASSYWGYPF.

This clone appeared once. This chain links TRBV7-8 with TRBJ1-2, with D unresolved. The germline V gene has CDR1 SGHVS and CDR2 FQNEAQ. Deletions cut 5 bases from V and 4 bases from J, with 14 bases between. There are 14 residues in the CDR3. CDR3 nucleotide sequence: TGTGCCAGCAGCCTTTCCGGGTCTGCCTATGGCTACACCTTC. Translated, it gives CASSLSGSAYGYTF.

The CDR3 loop reads CASSPHPLGGAGVNTEAFF. The CDR3 nucleotides are TGTGCCAGCTCACCACACCCCCTCGGCGGGGCGGGCGTGAACACTGAAGCTTTCTTT. V usage is TRBV18 and J usage is TRBJ1-1, with D perhaps TRBD1 (5 bases). Germline V gives CDR1 KGHSH, CDR2 LQKENI. Deletions cut 1 base from V and 0 bases from J, with 21 bases between. The CDR3 spans 19 residues. Using reference TRBV18 and TRBJ1-1 for the parts outside the CDR3, the full variable domain is NAGVMQNPRHLVRRRGQEARLRCSPMKGHSHVYWYRQLPEEGLKFMVYLQKENIIDESGMPKERFSAEFPKEGPSILRIQQVVRGDSAAYFCASSPHPLGGAGVNTEAFFGQGTRLTVV.

The chain links TRBV7-2 to TRBJ1-4, with D perhaps TRBD1 (5 bases). Trimming took 2 bases from V and 3 from J, leaving 7 bases between them. The CDR3 is made up of 14 amino acids. CDR1 SGHTA and CDR2 FQGNSA come from the germline V gene. CDR3 in amino acids: CASSLSRANEKLFF. The DNA of the CDR3 is TGTGCCAGCAGCTTATCCAGGGCTAATGAAAAACTGTTTTTT.

This clone was recorded many times. The V call is TRBV5-6, the J call TRBJ1-2; 7 bases line up with TRBD1. The CDR3 loop spans 15 amino acids. Trimming removed 4 bases from V and 3 bases from J; junction bases left unmatched: 9. Germline lookup yields CDR1 SGHDT and CDR2 YYEEEE. The CDR3 coding sequence is TGTGCCAGCAGCGGGGACAGACACGTTCACTATGGCTACACCTTC. It is translated as CASSGDRHVHYGYTF.

The rearrangement uses TRBV18 and TRBJ1-1; a possible D gene is TRBD1 (6 bases). Germline CDR1 KGHSH, CDR2 LQKENI. V shed 1 base and J shed 1 base, with 13 bases lying between them. The CDR3 runs 16 residues. In nucleotides, the CDR3 is TGTGCCAGCTCACCACGGGTTCAACAGGGGAACACTGAAGCTTTCTTT. Its protein is CASSPRVQQGNTEAFF.